This TCR beta chain was observed in a study of OX40 agonist ivuxolimab in advanced cancers. Study summary: Patients enrolled in dose escalation were diagnosed with hepatocellular carcinoma, melanoma, renal cell or head and neck cancer.

Profiling relied on immunoSEQ multiplex PCR, and the TCRdb table lists in-frame clones only, not all of them. The data show some 52,000 clones, with about 90% seen just once and roughly 6.7% held by the top ten. In regard to this clone: The antigen remains undetermined.

This CDR3 is 14 amino acids long. The V gene's germline CDR1 is SQVTM and CDR2 ANQGSEA. Trimming removed 5 bases at V and 5 bases at J, with 15 bases between. Study-level results: Researchers did not establish what antigens the expanded peripheral T cells target. Among T cells, CD8+ cells averaged more expanded clones than CD4+ cells.

This sample comprised CD4+ or CD8+ T cells sorted from blood, obtained in a trial of the OX40 agonist ivuxolimab. The chain combines TRBV29-1 with TRBJ1-4; D gene uncertain. The sequence came from an adult with an advanced solid tumor such as melanoma, head and neck, liver or kidney cancer. For the CDR3, the DNA is TGCAGCGTTCTGGCAGAGCCCGAGAATGAAAAACTGTTTTTT. Its protein is CSVLAEPENEKLFF.